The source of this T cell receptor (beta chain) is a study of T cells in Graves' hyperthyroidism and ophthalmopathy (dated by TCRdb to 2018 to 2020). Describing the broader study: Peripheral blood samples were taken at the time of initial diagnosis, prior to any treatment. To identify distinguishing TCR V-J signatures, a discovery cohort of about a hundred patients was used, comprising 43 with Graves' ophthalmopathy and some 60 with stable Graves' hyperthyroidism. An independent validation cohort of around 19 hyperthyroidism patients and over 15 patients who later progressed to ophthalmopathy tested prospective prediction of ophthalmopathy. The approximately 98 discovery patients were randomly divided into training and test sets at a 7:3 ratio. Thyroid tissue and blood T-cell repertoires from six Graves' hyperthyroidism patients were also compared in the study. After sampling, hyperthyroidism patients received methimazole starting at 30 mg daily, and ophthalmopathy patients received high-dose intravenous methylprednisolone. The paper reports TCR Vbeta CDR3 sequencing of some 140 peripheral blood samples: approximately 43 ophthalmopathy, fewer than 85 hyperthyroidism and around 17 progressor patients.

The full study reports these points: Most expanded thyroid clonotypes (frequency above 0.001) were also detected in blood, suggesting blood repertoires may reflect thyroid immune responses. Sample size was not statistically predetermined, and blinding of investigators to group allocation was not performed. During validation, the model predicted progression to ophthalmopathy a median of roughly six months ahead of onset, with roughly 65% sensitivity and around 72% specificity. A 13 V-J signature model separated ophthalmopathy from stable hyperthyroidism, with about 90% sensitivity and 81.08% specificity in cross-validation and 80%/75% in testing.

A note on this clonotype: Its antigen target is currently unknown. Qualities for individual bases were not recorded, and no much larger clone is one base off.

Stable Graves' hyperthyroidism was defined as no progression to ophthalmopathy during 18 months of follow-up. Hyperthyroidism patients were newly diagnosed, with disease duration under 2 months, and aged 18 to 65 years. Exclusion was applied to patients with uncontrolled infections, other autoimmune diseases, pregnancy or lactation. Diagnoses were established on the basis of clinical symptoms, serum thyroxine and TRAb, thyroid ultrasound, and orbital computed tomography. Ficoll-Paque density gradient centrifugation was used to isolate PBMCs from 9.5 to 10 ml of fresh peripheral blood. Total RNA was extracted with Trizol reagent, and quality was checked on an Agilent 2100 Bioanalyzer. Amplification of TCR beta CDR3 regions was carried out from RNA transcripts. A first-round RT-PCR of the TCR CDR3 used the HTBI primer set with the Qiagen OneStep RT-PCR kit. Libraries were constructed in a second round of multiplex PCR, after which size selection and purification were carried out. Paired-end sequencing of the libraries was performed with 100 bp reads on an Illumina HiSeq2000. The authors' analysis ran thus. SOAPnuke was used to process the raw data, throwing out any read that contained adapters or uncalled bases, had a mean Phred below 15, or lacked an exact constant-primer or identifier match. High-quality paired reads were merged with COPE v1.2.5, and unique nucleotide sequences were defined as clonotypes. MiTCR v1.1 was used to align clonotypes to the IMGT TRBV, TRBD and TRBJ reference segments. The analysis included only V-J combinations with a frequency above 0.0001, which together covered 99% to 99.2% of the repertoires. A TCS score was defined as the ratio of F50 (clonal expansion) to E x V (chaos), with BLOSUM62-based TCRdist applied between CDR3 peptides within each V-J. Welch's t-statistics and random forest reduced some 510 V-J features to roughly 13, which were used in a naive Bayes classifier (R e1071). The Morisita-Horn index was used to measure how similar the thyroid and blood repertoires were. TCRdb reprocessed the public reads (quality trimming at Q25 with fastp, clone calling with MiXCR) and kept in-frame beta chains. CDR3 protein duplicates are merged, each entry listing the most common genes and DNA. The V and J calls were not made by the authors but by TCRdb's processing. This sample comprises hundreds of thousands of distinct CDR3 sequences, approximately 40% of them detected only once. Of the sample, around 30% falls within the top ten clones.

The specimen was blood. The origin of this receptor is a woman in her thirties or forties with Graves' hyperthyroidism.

The DNA sequence follows: TGTGCCACCGAGGGGTTGAGGGATGGCTACACCTTC. This sequence encodes CATEGLRDGYTF. The rearranged segments are TRBV24-1 and TRBJ1-2, and possibly TRBD1, on 5 matching bases. The CDR3 goes from the cysteine to the phenylalanine over 12 residues. Just CDR3 DNA is preserved here, 36 bases in frame from base 1. The germline V gene yields KGHDR for CDR1 and SFDVKD for CDR2. V gives up 9 bases and J gives up 6 bases, and the segment between their germline ends measures 13 bases.